This T cell receptor (beta chain) was recovered during a study of OX40 agonist ivuxolimab in advanced cancers. About the research overall: Ivuxolimab, an agonistic anti-OX40 (CD134) antibody, was given to patients. The mean age was approximately 60 years, ranging from roughly 23 to 80, with roughly four fifths of participants male. Of the patients, three showed partial responses, one with hepatocellular carcinoma and two with cutaneous melanoma.

Trimming cost V 1 base and J 10 bases, with 4 bases left between them. This CDR3 has 9 residues. Germline assignment: CDR1 DFQATT and CDR2 SNEGSKA (reference sequence). Assay: immunoSEQ multiplex PCR; the TCRdb copy retains only in-frame clones and omits some. The sample contains tens of thousands of clones, roughly 89% of which appear only once. The sample here was CD4+ or CD8+ T cells sorted from blood, taken in a trial of the OX40 agonist ivuxolimab. The V and J genes are TRBV20-1 and TRBJ1-2; D gene uncertain. The origin of this receptor is an adult with an advanced solid tumor such as melanoma, head and neck, liver or kidney cancer. The CDR3 region is CSARGDYTF. The CDR3 DNA follows: TGCAGTGCTAGAGGGGACTACACCTTC.